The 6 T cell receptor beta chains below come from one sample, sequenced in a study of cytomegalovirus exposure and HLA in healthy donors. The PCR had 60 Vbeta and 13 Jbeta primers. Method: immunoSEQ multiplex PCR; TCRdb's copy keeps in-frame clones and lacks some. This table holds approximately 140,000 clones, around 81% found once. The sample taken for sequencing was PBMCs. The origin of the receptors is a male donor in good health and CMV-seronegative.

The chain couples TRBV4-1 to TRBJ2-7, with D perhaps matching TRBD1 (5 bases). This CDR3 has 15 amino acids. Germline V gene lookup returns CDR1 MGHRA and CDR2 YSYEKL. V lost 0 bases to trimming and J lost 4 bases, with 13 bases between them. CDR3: CASSQDGPGSYEQYF. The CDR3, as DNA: TGCGCCAGCAGCCAAGATGGGCCAGGGTCATACGAGCAGTACTTC.

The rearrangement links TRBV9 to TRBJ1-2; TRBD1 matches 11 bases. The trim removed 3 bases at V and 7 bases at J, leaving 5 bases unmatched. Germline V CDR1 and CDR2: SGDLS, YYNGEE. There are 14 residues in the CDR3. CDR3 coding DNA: TGTGCCAGCAGCGCCAGGACAGGGGGCGGTGGCTACACCTTC. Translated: CASSARTGGGGYTF. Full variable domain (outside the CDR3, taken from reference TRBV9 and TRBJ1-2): DSGVTQTPKHLITATGQRVTLRCSPRSGDLSVYWYQQSLDQGLQFLIQYYNGEERAKGNILERFSAQQFPDLHSELNLSSLELGDSALYFCASSARTGGGGYTFGSGTRLTVV.

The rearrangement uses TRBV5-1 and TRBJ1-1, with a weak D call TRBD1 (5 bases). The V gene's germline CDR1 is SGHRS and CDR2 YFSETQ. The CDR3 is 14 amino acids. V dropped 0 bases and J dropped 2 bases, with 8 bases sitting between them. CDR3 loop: CASSLVGPNTEAFF. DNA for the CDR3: TGCGCCAGCAGCTTGGTGGGGCCAAACACTGAAGCTTTCTTT.

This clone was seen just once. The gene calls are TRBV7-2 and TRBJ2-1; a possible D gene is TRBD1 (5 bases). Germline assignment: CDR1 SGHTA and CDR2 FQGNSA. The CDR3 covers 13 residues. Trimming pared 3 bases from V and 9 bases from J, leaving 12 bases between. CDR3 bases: TGTGCCAGCAGCTTGCAGGGAATCGCTGAGCAGTTCTTC. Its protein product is CASSLQGIAEQFF. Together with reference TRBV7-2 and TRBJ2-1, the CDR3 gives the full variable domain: GAGVSQSPSNKVTEKGKDVELRCDPISGHTALYWYRQSLGQGLEFLIYFQGNSAPDKSGLPSDRFSAERTGGSVSTLTIQRTQQEDSAVYLCASSLQGIAEQFFGPGTRLTVL.

The CDR3 spells CASSTGQGTEAFF. The CDR3 DNA reads as TGCGCCAGCAGCACGGGACAGGGAACTGAAGCTTTCTTT. This chain joins TRBV5-1 and TRBJ1-1; TRBD1 matches at 9 bases. Trimming at V came to 4 bases and at J to 5 bases, leaving 3 bases not matched to a gene. This CDR3 contains 13 residues. From germline, CDR1 is SGHRS and CDR2 YFSETQ.

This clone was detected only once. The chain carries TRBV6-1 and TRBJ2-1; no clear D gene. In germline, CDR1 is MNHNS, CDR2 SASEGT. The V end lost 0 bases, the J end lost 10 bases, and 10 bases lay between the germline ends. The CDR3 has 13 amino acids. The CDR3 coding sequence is TGTGCCAGCAGTGAAGCACCCTATAACGAGCAGTTCTTC. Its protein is CASSEAPYNEQFF.